The rows below give T cell receptor beta chains drawn from one sample of a study of T cell responses to AZD1222 COVID-19 vaccine. This table comes from immunoSEQ multiplex PCR, and its TCRdb copy is limited to in-frame clones, with some not included. This table has about 120,000 clones, about 92% appearing once. The sample here was peripheral blood, taken on day 0 of AZD1222 vaccination. The receptors were sampled from an adult in good health. The conserved cysteine and the conserved F or W are not part of the CDR3 here.

TRBJ1-2 TRBV5-4 ASSLLAGQVNYGYT
TRBJ2-7 TRBV5-6 ASSLDRGSEQY
TRBJ2-1 TRBV6-2/TRBV6-3 ASSVDRAILEQF
TRBJ1-6 TRBV3-1/TRBV3-2 ASSQGFQGGSAASPLH
TRBJ2-1 TRBV29-1 SVLGGLSYNEQF
TRBJ2-1 TRBV7-2 ASSLAASRNEQF
TRBJ1-5 TRBV4-1 ASSQANLVGQANQPQH
TRBJ2-3 TRBV6-2/TRBV6-3 ASSYSLNYLSIVSTDTQY
TRBJ2-7 TRBV4-3 ASSQDLVGYEQY
TRBJ2-5 TRBV5-5 ASSLGQGWVEGTQY
TRBJ2-3 TRBV9 ASGRLAGGPSDTQY
TRBJ2-5 TRBV18 ASSPPRTGQQETQY
TRBJ2-1 TRBV5-4 ASSRTSGRADEQF
TRBJ1-2 TRBV27 ASSPRGVLDYGYT
TRBJ2-1 TRBV9 ASSALLAGGYNEQF
TRBJ1-6 TRBV19 ASRDAGQGYSPLH
TRBJ1-1 TRBV7-9 ASSLGREGTEAF
TRBJ2-2 TRBV3-1/TRBV3-2 ASSRTGGLAGPTGELF
TRBJ2-5 TRBV18 ASSPGIQETQY
TRBJ1-4 TRBV18 ASSEEGAHHPEKLF
TRBJ1-3 TRBV12-5 ASGRTTVSGNTIY
TRBJ1-2 TRBV4-3 ASSQDTGAYYGYT
TRBJ1-4 TRBV4-3 ASSQETGGEKLF
TRBJ2-4 TRBV7-2 ASSLGPPFGIQY